This entry features one T cell receptor beta chain sequence. It lacks a known antigen. Base qualities were left out, and no much larger clone turns up one base away. Receptor amplification or capture employed the immunoSEQ multiplex PCR assay. The table was pulled from immuneACCESS by TCRdb, which kept in-frame rearrangements only. Such tables lose some clones; where checked, under half of the loss comes from unresolved V genes, and the rest has no known cause. For this sample the table gives tens of thousands of clones, of which 75% to 95% were detected only once. Less than 0.6% of the sample is taken by the ten largest. This sample stems from a study of T cell changes during pregnancy in multiple sclerosis (dated by TCRdb to 2018 to 2020). Notes on the research overall: Changes in the T cell repertoire over the course of pregnancy were examined in this study in women with multiple sclerosis.

Inclusive of the bounding cysteine and phenylalanine, the CDR3 is 11 residues long. The DNA shown is the 33-base CDR3, in frame from base 1. The V and J ends are trimmed by 2 bases and 11 bases, leaving 9 bases between them. Reading the germline V gene gives CDR1 MNHNS and CDR2 SASEGT. This TCR came from a female donor with multiple sclerosis, enrolled in a pregnancy study. The chain links TRBV6-1 with TRBJ1-1, with the D gene call left open. Specimen: CD4+ T cells from peripheral blood mononuclear cells, collected in the second trimester of pregnancy. CDR3 region: CASSERAGAFF. The nucleotides read TGTGCCAGCAGTGAAAGGGCGGGGGCTTTCTTT.